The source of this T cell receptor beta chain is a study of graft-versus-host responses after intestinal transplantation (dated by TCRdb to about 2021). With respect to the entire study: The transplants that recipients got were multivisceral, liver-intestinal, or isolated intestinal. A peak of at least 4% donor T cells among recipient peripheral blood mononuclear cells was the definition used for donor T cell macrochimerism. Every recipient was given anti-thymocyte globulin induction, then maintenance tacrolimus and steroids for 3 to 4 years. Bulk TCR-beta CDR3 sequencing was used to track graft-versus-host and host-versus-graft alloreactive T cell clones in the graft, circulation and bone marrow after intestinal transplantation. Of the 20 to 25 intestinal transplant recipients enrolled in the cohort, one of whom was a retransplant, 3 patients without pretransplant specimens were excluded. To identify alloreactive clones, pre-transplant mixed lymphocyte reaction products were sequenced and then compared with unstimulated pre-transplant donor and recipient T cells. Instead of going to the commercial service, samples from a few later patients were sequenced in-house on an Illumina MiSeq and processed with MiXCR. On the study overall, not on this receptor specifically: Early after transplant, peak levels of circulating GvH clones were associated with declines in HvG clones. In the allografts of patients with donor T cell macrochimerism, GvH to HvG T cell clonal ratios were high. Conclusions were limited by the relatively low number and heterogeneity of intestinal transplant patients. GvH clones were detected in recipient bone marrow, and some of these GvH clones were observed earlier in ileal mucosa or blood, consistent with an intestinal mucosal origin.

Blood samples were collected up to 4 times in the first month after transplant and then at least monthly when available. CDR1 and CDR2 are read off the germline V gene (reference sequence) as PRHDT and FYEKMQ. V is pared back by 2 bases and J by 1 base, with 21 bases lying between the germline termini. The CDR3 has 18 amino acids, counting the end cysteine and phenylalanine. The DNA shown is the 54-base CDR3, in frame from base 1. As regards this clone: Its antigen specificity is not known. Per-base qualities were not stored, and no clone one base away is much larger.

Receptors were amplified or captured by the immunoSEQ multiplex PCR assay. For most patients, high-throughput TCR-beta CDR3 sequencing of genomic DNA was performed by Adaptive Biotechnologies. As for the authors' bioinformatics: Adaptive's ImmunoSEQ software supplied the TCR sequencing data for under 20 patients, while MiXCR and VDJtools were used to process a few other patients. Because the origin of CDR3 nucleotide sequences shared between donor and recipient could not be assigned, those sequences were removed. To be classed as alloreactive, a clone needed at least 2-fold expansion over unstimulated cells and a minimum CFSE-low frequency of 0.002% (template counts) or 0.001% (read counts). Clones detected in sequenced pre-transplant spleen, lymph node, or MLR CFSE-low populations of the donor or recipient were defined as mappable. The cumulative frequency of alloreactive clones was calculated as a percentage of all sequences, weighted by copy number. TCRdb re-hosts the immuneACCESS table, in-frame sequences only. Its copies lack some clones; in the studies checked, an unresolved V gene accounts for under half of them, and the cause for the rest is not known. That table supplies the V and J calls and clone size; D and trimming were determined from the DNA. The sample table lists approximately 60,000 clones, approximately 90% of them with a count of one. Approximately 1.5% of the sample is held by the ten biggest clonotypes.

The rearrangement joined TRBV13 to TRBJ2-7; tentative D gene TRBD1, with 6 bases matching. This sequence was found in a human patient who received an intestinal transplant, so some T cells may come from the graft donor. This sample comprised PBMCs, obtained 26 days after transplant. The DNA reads TGTGCCAGCAGCTTATTAAGGAGGCCGTGGACAGAGTCCTACGAGCAGTACTTC. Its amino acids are CASSLLRRPWTESYEQYF.